This T cell receptor beta chain emerged from a study of Graves' ophthalmopathy and Graves' hyperthyroidism. Findings of the study overall: As the model predicted ophthalmopathy progression, it achieved a sensitivity of 70.59% and a specificity of about 78%. Appearing in blood as well were most expanded thyroid clonotypes above 0.001 frequency.

The study amplified TCR beta CDR3 regions using RNA transcripts. HTBI primers served in a first-round RT-PCR, which a second-round multiplex PCR followed. Using its own MiXCR run on the multiplex PCR reads, TCRdb lists one record per CDR3 protein. This sample has more than 1,000,000 distinct CDR3 sequences; less than 45% occur once, and the top ten carry 11%. There are many counts of this clonotype. What it binds is unknown. The specimen sequenced was peripheral blood or thyroid tissue (not recorded which). The sequence came from an adult man with Graves' hyperthyroidism.

The CDR3 DNA is TGCAGTGCTAGAGCGGGAGCAACTAATGAAAAACTGTTTTTT. It is translated as CSARAGATNEKLFF. This rearrangement joins TRBV20-1 to TRBJ1-4; D gene unclear. Germline-derived CDR1 and CDR2 are DFQATT and SNEGSKA (reference sequence). The CDR3 runs 14 residues. Trimming took 1 base from V and 0 from J, leaving 6 bases between them.